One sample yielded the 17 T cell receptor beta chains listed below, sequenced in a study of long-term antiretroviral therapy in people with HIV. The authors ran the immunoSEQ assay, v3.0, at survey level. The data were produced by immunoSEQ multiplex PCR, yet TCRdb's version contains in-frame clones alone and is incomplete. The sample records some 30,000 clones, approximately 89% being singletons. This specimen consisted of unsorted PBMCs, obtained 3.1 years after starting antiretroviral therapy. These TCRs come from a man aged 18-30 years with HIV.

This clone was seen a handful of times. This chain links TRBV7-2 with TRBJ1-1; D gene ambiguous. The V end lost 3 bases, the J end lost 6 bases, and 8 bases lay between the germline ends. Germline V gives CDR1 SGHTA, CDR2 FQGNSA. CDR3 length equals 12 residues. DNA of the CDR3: TGTGCCAGCAGCTTGTCAGATCCTGAAGCTTTCTTT. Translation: CASSLSDPEAFF.

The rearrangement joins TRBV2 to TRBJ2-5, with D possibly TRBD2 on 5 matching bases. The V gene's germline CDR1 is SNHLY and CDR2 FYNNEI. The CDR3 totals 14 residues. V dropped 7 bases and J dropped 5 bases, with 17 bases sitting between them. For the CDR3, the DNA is TGTGCCAGCAAAAGTTCGACCTCGGGGGAGACCCAGTACTTC. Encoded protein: CASKSSTSGETQYF. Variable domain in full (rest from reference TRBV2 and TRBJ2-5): EPEVTQTPSHQVTQMGQEVILRCVPISNHLYFYWYRQILGQKVEFLVSFYNNEISEKSEIFDDQFSVERPDGSNFTLKIRSTKLEDSAMYFCASKSSTSGETQYFGPGTRLLVL.

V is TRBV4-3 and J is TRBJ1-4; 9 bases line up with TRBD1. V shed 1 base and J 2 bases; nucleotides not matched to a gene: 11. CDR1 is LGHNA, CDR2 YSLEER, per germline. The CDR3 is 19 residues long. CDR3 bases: TGCGCCAGCAGCCAAGTACTCCGGGACAGGGACCTGACTAATGAAAAACTGTTTTTT. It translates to CASSQVLRDRDLTNEKLFF.

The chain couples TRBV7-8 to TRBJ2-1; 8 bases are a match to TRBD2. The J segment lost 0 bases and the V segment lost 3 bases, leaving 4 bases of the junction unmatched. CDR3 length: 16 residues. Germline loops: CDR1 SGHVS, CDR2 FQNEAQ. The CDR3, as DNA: TGTGCCAGCAGCTTGTGGGGGACTAGCTCCTACAATGAGCAGTTCTTC. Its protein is CASSLWGTSSYNEQFF.

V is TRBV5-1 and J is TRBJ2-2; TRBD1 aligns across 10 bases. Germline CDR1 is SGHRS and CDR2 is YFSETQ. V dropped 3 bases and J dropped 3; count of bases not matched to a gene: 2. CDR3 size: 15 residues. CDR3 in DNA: TGCGCCAGCAGCTGGGACAGGGGAGACACCGGGGAGCTGTTTTTT. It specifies CASSWDRGDTGELFF.

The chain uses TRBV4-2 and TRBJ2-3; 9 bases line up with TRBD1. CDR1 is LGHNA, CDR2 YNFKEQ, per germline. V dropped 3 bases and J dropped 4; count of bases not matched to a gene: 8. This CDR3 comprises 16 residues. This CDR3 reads CASSHTGGGGADTQYF. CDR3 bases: TGTGCCAGCAGCCATACAGGGGGCGGGGGAGCAGATACGCAGTATTTT.

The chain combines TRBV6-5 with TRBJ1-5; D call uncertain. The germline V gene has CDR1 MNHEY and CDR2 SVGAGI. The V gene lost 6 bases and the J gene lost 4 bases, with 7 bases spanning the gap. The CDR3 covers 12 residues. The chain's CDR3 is CASRSGNQPQHF. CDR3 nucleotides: TGTGCCAGCAGGTCGGGGAATCAGCCCCAGCATTTT.

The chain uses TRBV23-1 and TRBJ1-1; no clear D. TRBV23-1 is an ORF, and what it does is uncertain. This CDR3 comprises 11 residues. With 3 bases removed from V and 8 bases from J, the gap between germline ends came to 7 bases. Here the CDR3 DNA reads TGCGCCAGCAGTCAGCAAGGGGAAGCTTTCTTT. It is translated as CASSQQGEAFF.

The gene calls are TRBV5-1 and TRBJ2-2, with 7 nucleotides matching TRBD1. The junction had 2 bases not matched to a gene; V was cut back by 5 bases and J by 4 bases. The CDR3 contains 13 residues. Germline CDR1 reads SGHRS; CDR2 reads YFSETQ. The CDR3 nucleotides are TGCGCCAGCAGTGACAGGGTCACCGGGGAGCTGTTTTTT. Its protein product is CASSDRVTGELFF.

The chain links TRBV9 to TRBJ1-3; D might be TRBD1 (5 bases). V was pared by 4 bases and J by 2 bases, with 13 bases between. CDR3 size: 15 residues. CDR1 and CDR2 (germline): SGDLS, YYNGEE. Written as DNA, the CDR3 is TGTGCCAGCAGCCAAACAGGCGCGACTGGAAACACCATATATTTT. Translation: CASSQTGATGNTIYF.

CDR3: CASSLGLASEAFF. The CDR3, as DNA: TGTGCCAGCAGCCTAGGGTTAGCCTCTGAAGCTTTCTTT. The chain links TRBV7-9 to TRBJ1-1, with unresolved D. The CDR3 is 13 amino acids. The V and J ends lost 5 bases and 6 bases respectively, with 13 bases between them. CDR1 SEHNR and CDR2 FQNEAQ come from the germline V gene (reference sequence).

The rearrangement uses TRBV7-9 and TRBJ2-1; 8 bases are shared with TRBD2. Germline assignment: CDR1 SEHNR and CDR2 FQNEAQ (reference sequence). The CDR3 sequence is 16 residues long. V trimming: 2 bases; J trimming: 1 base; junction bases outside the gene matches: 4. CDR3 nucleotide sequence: TGTGCCAGCAGCTTATCCGGGGGGGCATCCTACAATGAGCAGTTCTTC. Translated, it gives CASSLSGGASYNEQFF.

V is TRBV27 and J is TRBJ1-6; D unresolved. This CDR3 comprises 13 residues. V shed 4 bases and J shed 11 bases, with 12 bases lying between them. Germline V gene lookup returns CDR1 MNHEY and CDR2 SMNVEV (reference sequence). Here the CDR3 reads CASSSLPSTPLHF. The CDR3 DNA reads TGTGCCAGCAGTTCGCTCCCGTCTACACCCCTCCACTTT.

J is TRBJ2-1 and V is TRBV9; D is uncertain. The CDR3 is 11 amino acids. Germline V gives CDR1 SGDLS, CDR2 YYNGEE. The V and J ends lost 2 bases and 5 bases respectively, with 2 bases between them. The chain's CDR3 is CASSVHNEQFF. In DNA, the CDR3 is TGTGCCAGCAGCGTTCACAATGAGCAGTTCTTC.

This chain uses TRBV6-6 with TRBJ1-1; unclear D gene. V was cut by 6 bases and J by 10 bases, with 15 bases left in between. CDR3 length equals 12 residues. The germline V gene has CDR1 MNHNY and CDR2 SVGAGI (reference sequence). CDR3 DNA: TGTGCCAGCAGACCCAGAGCCCCGAGAGCTTTCTTT. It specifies CASRPRAPRAFF.

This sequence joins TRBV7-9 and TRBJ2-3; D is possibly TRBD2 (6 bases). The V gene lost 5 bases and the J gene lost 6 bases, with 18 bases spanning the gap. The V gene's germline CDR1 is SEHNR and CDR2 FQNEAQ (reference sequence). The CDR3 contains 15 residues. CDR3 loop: CASSLGLAGPDTQYF. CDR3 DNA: TGTGCCAGCAGCCTAGGTTTGGCGGGGCCGGATACGCAGTATTTT.

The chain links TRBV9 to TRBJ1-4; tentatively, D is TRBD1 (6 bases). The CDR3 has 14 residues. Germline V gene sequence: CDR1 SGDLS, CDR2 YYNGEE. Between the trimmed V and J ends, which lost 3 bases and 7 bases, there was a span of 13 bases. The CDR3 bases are TGTGCCAGCAGCGCCTCAGGGGTAGGTGAAAAACTGTTTTTT. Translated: CASSASGVGEKLFF.